A selection of T cell receptor beta chains follows, all from one sample in a study of PD-L1 blockade in urothelial cancer. TCRdb keeps only in-frame clones here, not all; method: immunoSEQ multiplex PCR. The table has more than 40,000 clones, roughly 91% seen once. The sample consisted of PBMCs, taken around atezolizumab (anti-PD-L1) treatment. The receptors shown here come from a woman aged 55 to 70 with urothelial cancer. CDR3s include the opening cysteine and the closing phenylalanine or tryptophan. The order of the fields is V gene, J gene, CDR3 length, CDR3 protein.

TRBV28	TRBJ2-7	14	CASSLAGGRDEQYF
TRBV21-1	TRBJ2-5	15	CASTGTGSQEETQYF
TRBV4-3	TRBJ1-5	15	CASSQIRTGNQPQHF
TRBV4-2	TRBJ2-2	16	CASSQDQHLNTGELFF
TRBV5-8	TRBJ2-5	17	CASSFSPAGGYQETQYF
TRBV4-3	TRBJ2-1	16	CASSQDGTSSHNEQFF
TRBV21-1	TRBJ2-7	10	CASSAWTGNF
TRBV7-2	TRBJ2-7	16	CASSWSGTSGLYEQYF
TRBV5-1	TRBJ1-1	16	CASSSGDRGLNTEAFF
TRBV5-1	TRBJ1-1	15	CASTSAGLGGTEAFF
TRBV11-3	TRBJ2-3	15	CASSYDRGGTDTQYF
TRBV29-1	TRBJ2-3	10	CSVVQDTQYF
TRBV7-2	TRBJ1-4	15	CASSGGSTGEEKLFF
TRBV5-6	TRBJ2-5	13	CASSTTRQETQYF
TRBV4-3	TRBJ2-1	15	CASSQDPGRGHEQFF
TRBV9	TRBJ2-1	15	CASSVDGLARDEQFF
TRBV15	TRBJ2-3	16	CATSRGMAGATDTQYF
TRBV10-3	TRBJ1-1	13	CAISETTGGEAFF
TRBV2	TRBJ2-3	15	CASSTGIGGTDTQYF
TRBV28	TRBJ2-1	15	CASSSSGTFYNEQFF
TRBV7-8	TRBJ2-2	17	CASSSALRGGNTGELFF
TRBV27	TRBJ2-7	15	CASSPWASPDYEQYF
TRBV4-1	TRBJ2-1	16	CASSQDASGEYNEQFF
TRBV5-1	TRBJ2-7	14	CASSLDRQTYEQYF
TRBV19	TRBJ1-1	18	CASSYLRDRGKQDTEAFF
TRBV5-6	TRBJ2-2	16	CASSFYRGSNTGELFF
TRBV5-6	TRBJ2-7	14	CASSFAGRAYEQYF
TRBV6-5	TRBJ1-5	15	CASRHDRGHNQPQHF
TRBV5-1	TRBJ2-7	14	CASSLGQGFYEQYF
TRBV7-9	TRBJ2-5	16	CASSLGDRGIQETQYF
TRBV29-1	TRBJ2-5	15	CSVEGGRYSGETQYF
TRBV2	TRBJ1-2	13	CASNLRGNYGYTF
TRBV6-5	TRBJ2-7	13	CASRINRGSEQYF
TRBV27	TRBJ1-5	12	CATSSGNQPQHF
TRBV7-6	TRBJ2-2	17	CASSPRTGGLNTGELFF
TRBV13	TRBJ2-7	15	CASSLGRGAVDEQYF
TRBV27	TRBJ2-4	15	CASRPTSQVENIQYF
TRBV19	TRBJ1-2	14	CASSIVPGNYGYTF
TRBV27	TRBJ2-5	19	CASSLSIGTSGRATETQYF
TRBV28	TRBJ2-1	11	CASSRDSRGLF
TRBV6-1	TRBJ2-5	14	CASRTRTIQETQYF
TRBV9	TRBJ2-5	17	CASSVAVGGVSQETQYF
TRBV5-4	TRBJ1-4	17	CASSWLGTGATNEKLFF
TRBV29-1	TRBJ1-4	13	CSVRGPTNEKLFF
TRBV6-5	TRBJ2-5	14	CASTLTRELETQYF